Listed below are T cell receptor beta chains from one sample, sequenced in a study of cytomegalovirus exposure and HLA in healthy donors. This table comes from immunoSEQ multiplex PCR, and its TCRdb copy is limited to in-frame clones, with some not included. Recorded for this sample: roughly 220,000 clones. Sequenced: PBMCs. These TCRs come from a girl aged 2-10 years in good health and CMV-seropositive. Each CDR3 is given with its conserved first and last residue. The D gene is left open where the match is weak.

J gene: TRBJ2-7; D gene: TRBD2; V gene: TRBV7-8; CDR3 protein: CASSSSGSLGEQYF; CDR3 DNA: TGTGCCAGCAGCTCTAGCGGGAGTCTCGGCGAGCAGTACTTC
J gene: TRBJ2-6; D gene: TRBD1; V gene: TRBV15; CDR3 protein: CATSRGQGAGAGANVLTF; CDR3 DNA: TGTGCCACCAGCAGAGGGCAGGGGGCGGGTGCTGGGGCCAACGTCCTGACTTTC
J gene: TRBJ2-5; D gene: NA; V gene: TRBV19; CDR3 protein: CASSIDLATETQYF; CDR3 DNA: TGTGCCAGTAGTATAGATTTAGCGACGGAGACCCAGTACTTC
J gene: TRBJ1-2; D gene: TRBD1; V gene: TRBV27; CDR3 protein: CASSSGTGGYGYTF; CDR3 DNA: TGTGCCAGCAGTTCCGGGACAGGGGGCTATGGCTACACCTTC
J gene: TRBJ2-3; D gene: NA; V gene: TRBV5-4; CDR3 protein: CASSLKGVGADTQYF; CDR3 DNA: TGTGCCAGCAGCTTGAAGGGAGTTGGAGCAGATACGCAGTATTTT
J gene: TRBJ1-2; D gene: TRBD1; V gene: TRBV28; CDR3 protein: CASSLPAGQGNGYTF; CDR3 DNA: TGTGCCAGCAGTTTACCCGCGGGACAGGGGAATGGCTACACCTTC
J gene: TRBJ2-3; D gene: TRBD2; V gene: TRBV10-3; CDR3 protein: CAISLAGGPNTDTQYF; CDR3 DNA: TGTGCCATCAGTCTAGCGGGAGGGCCAAACACAGATACGCAGTATTTT
J gene: TRBJ2-5; D gene: TRBD2; V gene: TRBV5-1; CDR3 protein: CASSRTSGRAETQYF; CDR3 DNA: TGCGCCAGCAGTCGGACTAGCGGGAGGGCGGAGACCCAGTACTTC
J gene: TRBJ1-2; D gene: NA; V gene: TRBV2; CDR3 protein: CASSEVGHINYGYTF; CDR3 DNA: TGTGCCAGCAGTGAAGTGGGACACATAAACTATGGCTACACCTTC
J gene: TRBJ2-3; D gene: TRBD1; V gene: TRBV5-4; CDR3 protein: CASSLGTGTDTQYF; CDR3 DNA: TGTGCCAGCAGCCTAGGGACAGGGACAGATACGCAGTATTTT
J gene: TRBJ2-2; D gene: TRBD1; V gene: TRBV2; CDR3 protein: CASKYEGALTGELFF; CDR3 DNA: TGTGCCAGCAAGTATGAGGGGGCGCTTACCGGGGAGCTGTTTTTT
J gene: TRBJ2-5; D gene: NA; V gene: TRBV5-3; CDR3 protein: CARSSVLYSEIQETQYF; CDR3 DNA: TGTGCCAGAAGCTCGGTTTTGTATTCGGAGATTCAAGAGACCCAGTACTTC
J gene: TRBJ2-5; D gene: TRBD1; V gene: TRBV7-8; CDR3 protein: CASSPWDRGETQYF; CDR3 DNA: TGTGCCAGCAGCCCCTGGGACAGGGGTGAGACCCAGTACTTC
J gene: TRBJ2-4; D gene: TRBD2; V gene: TRBV4-2; CDR3 protein: CASSQDTLAGDIVKNIQYF; CDR3 DNA: TGTGCCAGCAGCCAAGACACCTTAGCGGGAGATATTGTCAAAAACATTCAGTACTTC
J gene: TRBJ2-7; D gene: NA; V gene: TRBV5-1; CDR3 protein: CASSFRDNPYEQYF; CDR3 DNA: TGCGCCAGCAGCTTCCGGGACAACCCCTACGAGCAGTACTTC
J gene: TRBJ1-4; D gene: NA; V gene: TRBV11-2; CDR3 protein: CASIGLDRTEKLFF; CDR3 DNA: TGTGCCAGCATAGGGTTAGACAGGACCGAAAAACTGTTTTTT
J gene: TRBJ2-2; D gene: TRBD2; V gene: TRBV5-3; CDR3 protein: CARSLAYLTSGNTGELFF; CDR3 DNA: TGTGCCAGAAGCTTGGCCTATTTGACTAGCGGAAACACCGGGGAGCTGTTTTTT
J gene: TRBJ2-3; D gene: TRBD2; V gene: TRBV2; CDR3 protein: CASSASGTNTDTQYF; CDR3 DNA: TGTGCCAGCAGCGCTAGCGGGACCAACACAGATACGCAGTATTTT
J gene: TRBJ1-1; D gene: TRBD1; V gene: TRBV29-1; CDR3 protein: CSVLRTGGWLGTEAFF; CDR3 DNA: TGCAGCGTTCTTCGGACAGGTGGATGGTTGGGCACTGAAGCTTTCTTT
J gene: TRBJ2-6; D gene: NA; V gene: TRBV2; CDR3 protein: CASSATSGANVLTF; CDR3 DNA: TGTGCCAGCAGTGCTACTTCTGGGGCCAACGTCCTGACTTTC